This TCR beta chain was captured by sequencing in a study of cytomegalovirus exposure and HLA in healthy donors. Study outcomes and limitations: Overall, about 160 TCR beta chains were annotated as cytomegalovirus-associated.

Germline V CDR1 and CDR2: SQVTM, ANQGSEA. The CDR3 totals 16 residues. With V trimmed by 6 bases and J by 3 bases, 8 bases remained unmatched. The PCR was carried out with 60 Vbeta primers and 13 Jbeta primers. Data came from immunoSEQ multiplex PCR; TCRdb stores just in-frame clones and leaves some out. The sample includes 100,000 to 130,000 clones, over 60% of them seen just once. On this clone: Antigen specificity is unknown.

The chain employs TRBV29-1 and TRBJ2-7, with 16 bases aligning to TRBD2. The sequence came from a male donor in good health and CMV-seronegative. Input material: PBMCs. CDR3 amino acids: CSVQGLAGGPVYEQYF. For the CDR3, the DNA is TGCAGCGTACAGGGACTAGCGGGAGGGCCCGTCTACGAGCAGTACTTC.